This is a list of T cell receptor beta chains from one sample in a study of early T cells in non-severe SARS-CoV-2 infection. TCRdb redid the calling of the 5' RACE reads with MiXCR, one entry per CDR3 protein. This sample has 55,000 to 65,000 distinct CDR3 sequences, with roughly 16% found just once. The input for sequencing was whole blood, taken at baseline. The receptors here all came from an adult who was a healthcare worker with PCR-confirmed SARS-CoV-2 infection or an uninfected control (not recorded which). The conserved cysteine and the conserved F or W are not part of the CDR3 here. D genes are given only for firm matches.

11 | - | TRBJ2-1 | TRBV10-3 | AIRDQAANEQF
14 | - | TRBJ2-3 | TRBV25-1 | ASSGAGDIFTDTQY
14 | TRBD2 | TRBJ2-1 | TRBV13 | ASSPLLAGDYNEQF
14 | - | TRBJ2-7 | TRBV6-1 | ASSGVSERYSDEQY
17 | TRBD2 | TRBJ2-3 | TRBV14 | ASSRKHTGGLTFTDTQY
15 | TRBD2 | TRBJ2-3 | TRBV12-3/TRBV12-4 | ASSTGTSGVGADTQY
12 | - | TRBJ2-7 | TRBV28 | ASANGEVFSEQY
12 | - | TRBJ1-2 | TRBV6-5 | ASSSPRQGEGYT
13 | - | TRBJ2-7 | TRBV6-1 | ASSEGIHKIYEQY
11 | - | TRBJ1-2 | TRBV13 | ASSLKQVHGYT
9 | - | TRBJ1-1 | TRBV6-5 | ASRKGLEAF
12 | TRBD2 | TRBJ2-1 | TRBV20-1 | SAGGLARGNEQF
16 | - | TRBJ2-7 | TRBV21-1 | ASSKGGQGPSRAYEQY
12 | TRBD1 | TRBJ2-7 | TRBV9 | ASSSGTDSYEQY
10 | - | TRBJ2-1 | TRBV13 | ASSLSEGGQF
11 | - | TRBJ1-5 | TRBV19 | ASNQGPNQPQH
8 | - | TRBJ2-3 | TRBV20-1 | SAGGRTQY
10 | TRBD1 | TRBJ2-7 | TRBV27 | ASGTDLTEQY
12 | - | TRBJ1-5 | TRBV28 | ASNRGEGNQPQH
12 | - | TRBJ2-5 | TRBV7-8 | ASNKVGAQETQY
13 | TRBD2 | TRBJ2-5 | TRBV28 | ASSLSGNEGGTQY
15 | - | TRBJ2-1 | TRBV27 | ASSLSSGRGSYNEQF
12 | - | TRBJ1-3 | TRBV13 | ASSPRGIGNTIY
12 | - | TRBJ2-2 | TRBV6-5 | ASSDTGNTGELF
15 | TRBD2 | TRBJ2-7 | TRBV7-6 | ASSSLEASGRLYEQY
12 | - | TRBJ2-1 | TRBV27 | ASSYGWEANEQF
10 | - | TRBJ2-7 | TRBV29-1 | SVTQGPYEQY
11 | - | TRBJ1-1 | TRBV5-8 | ASSLIPGTEAF
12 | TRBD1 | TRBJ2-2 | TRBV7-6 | ASSPTGVGGELF
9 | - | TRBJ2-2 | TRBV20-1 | SARSTGELF
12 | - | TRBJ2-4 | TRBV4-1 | ASSQGIAKNIQY
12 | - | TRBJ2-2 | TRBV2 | ASRPLVDTGELF
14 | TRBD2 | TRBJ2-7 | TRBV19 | ASSIMGGAGPNEQY
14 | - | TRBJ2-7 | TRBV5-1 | ASSPYPGRKVYEQY
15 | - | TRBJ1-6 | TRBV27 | ASWEEGSSSYNSPLH
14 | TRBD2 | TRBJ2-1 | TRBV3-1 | ASSPTASGGTDEQF
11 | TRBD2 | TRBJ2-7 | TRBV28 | ASKAGGYYEQY
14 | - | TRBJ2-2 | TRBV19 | ASTPRSRANTGELF
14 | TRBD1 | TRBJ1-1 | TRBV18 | ASSNGQGAKNTEAF
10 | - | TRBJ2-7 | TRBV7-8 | ASSFGSYEQY
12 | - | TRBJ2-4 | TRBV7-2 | ASSLEQGQNIQY
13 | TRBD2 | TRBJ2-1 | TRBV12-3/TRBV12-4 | ASSGLAGSYNEQF
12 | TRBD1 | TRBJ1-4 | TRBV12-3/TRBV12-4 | ASSLGQVGEKLF
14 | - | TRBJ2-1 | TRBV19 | ASSIASDTKSPKQF
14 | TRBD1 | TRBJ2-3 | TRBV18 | ASSREVPGQGDTQY
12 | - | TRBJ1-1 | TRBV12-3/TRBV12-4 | ASRPGGKHTEAF
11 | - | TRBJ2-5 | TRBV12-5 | ASGSRLQETQY
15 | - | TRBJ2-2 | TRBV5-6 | ASNLAGTGANTGELF
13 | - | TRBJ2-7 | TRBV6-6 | ASSYSKGYEGEQY
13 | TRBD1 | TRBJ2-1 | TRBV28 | ASTTFRDSYNEQF
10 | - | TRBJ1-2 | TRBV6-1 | ASNSRGGGYT
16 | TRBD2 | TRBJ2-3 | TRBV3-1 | ASSQGSGASGVLNTQY
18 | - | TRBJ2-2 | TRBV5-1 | ASRLPLGLETRPGTGELF
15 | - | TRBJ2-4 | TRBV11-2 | ASSSWGDLSHKNIQY
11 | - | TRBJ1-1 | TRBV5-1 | ASSMAKNTEAF
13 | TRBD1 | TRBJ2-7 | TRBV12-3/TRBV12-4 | ASSSGTGVSYEQY
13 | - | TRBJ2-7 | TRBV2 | ASREGRSNSYEQY
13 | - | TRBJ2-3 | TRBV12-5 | ASGSIMRGKYTQY
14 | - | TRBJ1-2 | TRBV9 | ASSVDPGQGSYGYT
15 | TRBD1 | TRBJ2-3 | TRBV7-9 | ASSPGQGVKYTDTQY